The 20 T cell receptor beta chains given below trace back to one sample, sequenced in a study of patients and donors after allogeneic stem cell transplantation. TCRdb ran MiXCR on the RT-PCR reads and lists one entry per CDR3 protein. The sample lists fewer than 25,000 distinct CDR3 sequences, roughly 43% occurring once. Sample: blood, either unsorted or a sorted T cell fraction (not recorded which). All receptors come from a human donor who was either an allogeneic HSCT recipient or a stem cell or donor lymphocyte infusion donor (not recorded which). It is not recorded whose cells these are; they may come from a transplant donor.

The J gene is TRBJ1-2, the V gene TRBV28; tentatively, D is TRBD1 (5 bases). V was cut by 10 bases and J by 7 bases, with 22 bases left in between. CDR3 size: 14 residues. Germline lookup yields CDR1 MDHEN and CDR2 SYDVKM. The chain's CDR3 is CATRPSAGISGYTF. The CDR3 bases are TGTGCCACCCGTCCCTCGGCAGGGATAAGTGGCTACACCTTC.

The CDR3 protein is CAIGPGTSGRTKNIQYF. As DNA, the CDR3 is TGTGCCATAGGTCCCGGGACTAGCGGGAGAACCAAAAACATTCAGTACTTC. The chain carries TRBV15 and TRBJ2-4, with 14 bases lining up with TRBD2. This CDR3 has 17 amino acids. Germline V gene lookup returns CDR1 LNHNV and CDR2 YYDKDF (reference sequence). The V segment lost 10 bases and the J segment 2 bases; nucleotides outside the gene matches: 10.

The chain uses TRBV12-3 or TRBV12-4 and TRBJ1-1; no reliable D call. V was pared by 5 bases and J by 0 bases, with 16 bases between. The CDR3 extends over 16 amino acids. The CDR3 loop reads CASSPSRTRMNTEAFF. In DNA form, the CDR3 reads TGTGCCAGCAGTCCATCGCGGACGAGGATGAACACTGAAGCTTTCTTT.

V is TRBV20-1 and J is TRBJ1-5; 10 nucleotides match TRBD1. This CDR3 is built from 17 residues. Germline trimming cut 5 bases from V and 0 bases from J; bases unmatched to any gene: 10. Germline CDR1 DFQATT, CDR2 SNEGSKA (reference sequence). CDR3: CSALAGTGVYSNQPQHF. Written as DNA, the CDR3 is TGCAGTGCTTTAGCCGGGACAGGGGTTTATAGCAATCAGCCCCAGCATTTT.

CDR3 coding DNA: TGCGCCAGCAGCCAGGGTGGGGTCTACGAGCAGTACTTC. It is translated as CASSQGGVYEQYF. The chain links TRBV4-1 to TRBJ2-7; D gene uncertain. The CDR3 totals 13 residues. Germline CDR1 reads MGHRA; CDR2 reads YSYEKL. Trimming shortened V by 3 bases and J by 3 bases, and 9 bases separated the two germline ends.

The chain couples TRBV10-3 to TRBJ1-1; no clear D. Germline loops: CDR1 ENHRY, CDR2 SYGVKD. This CDR3 is built from 13 residues. CDR3 in amino acids: CGVGQASSTEAFF. CDR3 coding DNA: TGTGGCGTAGGGCAAGCGAGTAGCACTGAAGCTTTCTTT.

The rearrangement links TRBV12-3 or TRBV12-4 to TRBJ2-3; the D gene is possibly TRBD2 (6 bases). The CDR3 contains 13 residues. Trimming took off 2 bases at V and 4 bases at J, with 7 bases between the two ends. This CDR3 reads CASSLSGADTQYF. CDR3 nucleotides: TGTGCCAGCAGTTTATCGGGGGCAGATACGCAGTATTTT.

The chain has TRBV9 and TRBJ2-7; D remains ambiguous. CDR3 length: 14 residues. V was cut by 0 bases and J by 1 base, with 8 bases left in between. The germline CDR1 and CDR2 sequences are SGDLS and YYNGEE. The CDR3 region has the DNA TGTGCCAGCAGCGTAGAGTGGGGATCCTACGAGCAGTACTTC. It is translated as CASSVEWGSYEQYF.

About this clonotype: A read error may explain this, as a much larger clone is one base away. The V gene is TRBV20-1, the J gene TRBJ1-2; possible D gene TRBD1, 5 bases. The germline CDR1 and CDR2 sequences are DFQATT and SNEGSKA (reference sequence). The CDR3 spans 15 residues. The CDR3 is CSARGGAAGNYSYTF. For the CDR3, the DNA is TGCAGTGCTAGAGGGGGCGCAGCAGGAAACTATAGCTACACCTTC.

This clonotype was seen more than once but under ten times. For the CDR3, the DNA is TGTGCCAGCAGTGTCACAGGGTCAAATGGCTACACCTTC. Its translation is CASSVTGSNGYTF. The rearrangement joins TRBV6-5 to TRBJ1-2; D might be TRBD1 (6 bases). Germline V gene lookup returns CDR1 MNHEY and CDR2 SVGAGI. The CDR3 runs 13 residues. The V end was cut by 5 bases, the J end by 6 bases, with 13 bases between.

The chain is built from TRBV11-2 and TRBJ2-1; 11 bases align to TRBD2. V was clipped by 4 bases and J by 7 bases; unmatched bases: 3. The CDR3 has 14 residues. Germline V gene data show CDR1 as SGHAT and CDR2 as FQNNGV. CDR3 region: CASSYSGRGNEQFF. CDR3 coding DNA: TGTGCCAGCAGCTATAGCGGGAGGGGGAATGAGCAGTTCTTC.

The gene calls are TRBV25-1 and TRBJ1-2; D gene ambiguous. CDR3 length equals 11 residues. Trimming took 7 bases from V and 4 from J, leaving 7 bases between them. The germline gives CDR1 MGHDK, CDR2 SYGVNS. This CDR3 is CASTSFYGYTF. For the CDR3, the DNA is TGTGCCAGCACGTCGTTCTATGGCTACACCTTC.

The chain links TRBV28 to TRBJ1-3; TRBD1 might be the D (5 bases). CDR1 and CDR2 from the germline V gene are MDHEN and SYDVKM. The ends were cut back, 2 bases at V and 2 bases at J, with 16 bases in the middle. The CDR3 runs 17 residues. Here the CDR3 reads CASSLGFGGRAGNTIYF. In DNA, the CDR3 is TGTGCCAGCAGTTTAGGATTTGGGGGACGCGCTGGAAACACCATATATTTT.

This clonotype appeared many times. The V call is TRBV29-1, the J call TRBJ2-3; 12 nucleotides line up with TRBD2. In germline, CDR1 is SQVTM, CDR2 ANQGSEA. J gave up 8 bases and V 3 bases, and 3 bases lay outside the gene matches. The CDR3 covers 13 residues. Here the CDR3 DNA reads TGCAGCGTTGATGGGACTAGCGGGCCTACGCAGTATTTT. It is translated as CSVDGTSGPTQYF.

The chain is built from TRBV10-3 and TRBJ2-2, with D maybe TRBD2 (6 bases). The germline CDR1 and CDR2 sequences are ENHRY and SYGVKD. The CDR3 runs 17 residues. Trimming shortened V by 2 bases and J by 3 bases, and 16 bases separated the two germline ends. The CDR3 region is CAISEEMAGSYTGELFF. As DNA, the CDR3 is TGTGCCATCAGTGAGGAGATGGCGGGGAGTTACACCGGGGAGCTGTTTTTT.

Only a few counts were recorded for this clonotype. The rearrangement uses TRBV2 and TRBJ1-5; no clear D gene. The germline CDR1 and CDR2 sequences are SNHLY and FYNNEI. The CDR3 loop spans 14 amino acids. V was pared by 1 base and J by 2 bases, with 6 bases between. The CDR3 loop is CASSEGQGNQPQHF. In nucleotides, the CDR3 is TGTGCCAGCAGTGAAGGGCAAGGCAATCAGCCCCAGCATTTT.

In this sample, this clonotype turned up a few times. The chain employs TRBV5-5 and TRBJ1-4, with unresolved D. V was trimmed by 3 bases and J by 0 bases, leaving 9 bases between them. The CDR3 has 15 residues. Germline lookup yields CDR1 SGHKS and CDR2 YYEKEE (reference sequence). The CDR3 here is CASSSSISTNEKLFF. The CDR3 nucleotides are TGTGCCAGCAGCTCTTCAATTTCAACTAATGAAAAACTGTTTTTT.

The J gene is TRBJ1-1, the V gene TRBV7-9; 8 bases map to TRBD1. From germline, CDR1 is SEHNR and CDR2 FQNEAQ (reference sequence). This CDR3 is built from 15 residues. V lost 1 base to trimming and J lost 3 bases; unmatched junction nucleotides: 4. CDR3 coding DNA: TGTGCCAGCAGCTTAGTCGCAGGGGGCTACACTGAAGCTTTCTTT. Its translation is CASSLVAGGYTEAFF.

Ten or more counts support this clonotype. The V and J genes are TRBV11-2 and TRBJ1-2; no firm D call. Trimming pared 5 bases from V and 7 bases from J, leaving 11 bases between. The CDR3 is made up of 12 amino acids. CDR1 is SGHAT, CDR2 FQNNGV, per germline. The CDR3 is CASSPNPGGYTF. In nucleotides, the CDR3 is TGTGCCAGCAGCCCTAATCCGGGTGGCTACACCTTC.

This clonotype was seen many times. The rearrangement joins TRBV12-3 or TRBV12-4 to TRBJ1-2; 7 positions match TRBD1. The CDR3 is 16 residues long. Germline trimming cut 0 bases from V and 8 bases from J; bases unmatched to any gene: 12. CDR3 in amino acids: CASSLAGTVRSYGYTF. The CDR3 DNA sequence: TGTGCCAGCAGTTTAGCAGGGACAGTGAGGTCCTACGGCTACACCTTC.